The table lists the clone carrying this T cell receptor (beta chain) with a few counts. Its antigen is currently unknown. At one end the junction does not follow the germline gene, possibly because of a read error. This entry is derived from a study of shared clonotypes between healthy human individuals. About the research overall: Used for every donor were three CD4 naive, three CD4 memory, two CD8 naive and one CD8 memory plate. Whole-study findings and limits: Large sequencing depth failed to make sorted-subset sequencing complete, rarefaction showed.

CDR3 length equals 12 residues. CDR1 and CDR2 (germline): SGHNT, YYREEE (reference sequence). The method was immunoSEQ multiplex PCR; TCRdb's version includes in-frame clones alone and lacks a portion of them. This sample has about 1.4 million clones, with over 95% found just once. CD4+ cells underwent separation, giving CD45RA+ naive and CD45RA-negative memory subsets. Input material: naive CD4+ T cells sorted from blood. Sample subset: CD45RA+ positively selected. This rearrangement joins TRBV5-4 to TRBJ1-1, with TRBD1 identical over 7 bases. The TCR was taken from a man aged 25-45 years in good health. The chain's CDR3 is CASSLPGQPVNF. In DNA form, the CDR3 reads TGTGCCAGCAGCTTGCCGGGACAGCCAGTTAATTTT.